This entry concerns a single T cell receptor (beta chain). Its antigen remains undetermined. Base qualities are not provided; no much larger clone lies one nucleotide away. In total, approximately 610 healthy bone marrow donors made up the cohort. At the time of sampling, every cohort member was nominally healthy, though immune exposures that went unrecorded were likely present. The donor was CMV seronegative and belonged to the group of 352 seronegative cohort members. A peripheral blood sample was provided by each donor, and peripheral blood mononuclear cells were used for TCR beta sequencing. Genomic DNA was extracted from the blood cell samples with the Qiagen DNeasy Blood Extraction Kit. Libraries were built with the immunoSEQ multiplex PCR assay. For the multiplex PCR, a mixture combining 60 forward primers for TCR Vbeta segments and 13 reverse primers for TCR Jbeta segments was used. The CDR3 region of rearranged TCR beta genes was amplified from genomic DNA by a multiplex PCR assay. Amplified TCR beta libraries were sequenced as 87-base-pair reads on the Illumina HiSeq System. From the authors' description of their analysis: Across the 670 or so repertoires, a later analysis counted some 80 million unique TCR beta chains, roughly 11 million of which were shared by at least two donors. Raw reads were error-corrected and collapsed into unique sequences with a nearest-neighbor algorithm that merged closely related sequences to remove PCR and sequencing errors. V, D and J gene segments were assigned by aligning CDR3 sequences to IMGT reference sequences. For a sequence to be retained, at least a six-nucleotide match to both a V gene segment and a J gene segment was required. Rearrangements were classified as productive when the CDR3 lacked stop codons and remained in frame with V and J, and all other rearrangements were classified as non-productive. Following IMGT convention, CDR3 was defined as the stretch from the second conserved V-encoded cysteine to the conserved J-encoded phenylalanine. The earlier analysis of fewer than 750 of the donors excluded sequences that lacked an unambiguous match to a single V gene segment. In an earlier analysis of approximately 560 of the donors, a V segment was called functional when productive rearrangements were above 56.7%, and segregating when the standard deviation between donors exceeded 5%. A statistical classification framework was built for diagnosing cytomegalovirus status from the catalog of TCR beta chain sequences. In a later analysis, V and J genes were assigned by comparing TCR nucleotide sequences against IMGT/GENE-DB human TR gene sequences. A later analysis assigned CDR3 sequences and most-parsimonious VDJ recombination scenarios with the TCRdist pipeline. In a later analysis, each TCR beta chain was defined by its CDR3 amino acid sequence together with its V-gene family, and reads without a unique V-gene family were excluded. In a later analysis, fewer than 600 highly shared, low-generation-probability nucleotide sequences were removed to address suspected cross-contamination and a sequencing artifact. In a later analysis, a clonal expansion index was calculated for each public chain from normalized within-repertoire ranks of inferred template counts. Generation probabilities in a later analysis came from a VDJ recombination model fitted to out-of-frame rearrangements, and those results were checked against IGoR. Hypergeometric tests were used in a later analysis to score TCR-TCR, TCR-HLA and TCR-CMV co-occurrence, with a repertoire-size bias correction applied to the TCR pairs. To estimate false discovery rates, a later analysis permuted the HLA or CMV assignments 20 times. In a later analysis, co-occurring TCRs were grouped using DBSCAN, with TCRdist sequence similarity added in when clustering inside HLA-allele-positive subsets. For co-occurrence clustering, repertoires with fewer than 30,000 or more than 120,000 public chains were excluded, along with five repertoires with anomalous nucleotide sharing. This is the immuneACCESS table as TCRdb keeps it, with only in-frame sequences that have V and J called. A part of the clones is gone; compared with another copy, unresolved V genes explain less than half, and the rest is unexplained. For V, J and clone size, that table is used; D and trimming come from the DNA. The sample includes some 170,000 clones, with around four fifths observed a single time. Jointly, the top ten make up about 1.9% of the sample.

The sample is drawn from a study of cytomegalovirus exposure and HLA in healthy donors (TCRdb year 2017). For the wider study: In an earlier analysis of some 550 of the donors, about 270 Gb of sequence data and roughly 100 million unique TCR beta sequences from approximately 180 million T cells were reported. High-throughput TCR immunosequencing, statistical association of individual TCRs with disease status, and machine learning were combined to predict cytomegalovirus infection status. The study used immunosequencing to profile the T cell repertoires of around 600 subjects and linked those repertoires to cytomegalovirus serostatus. About 280 gigabases of sequencing data and 91 million or so unique TCR sequences made up an early release that covered 500 to 650 HLA-typed donors. Among the roughly 410 genotyped donors, about 85% belonged to the genetic ancestry cluster associated with self-reported Caucasian donors. The later analysis used no new phenotypic data to find candidate immune exposures, relying instead on TCR beta sequences and their occurrence across donors. The study was designed to test whether signatures of past pathogen exposure could be identified by cataloging public T cell receptors. A later genetic analysis took genome-wide SNP genotypes for about 55% of the roughly 670 donors and used that subset as a discovery cohort. Typing coverage differed by locus: A, B, C, DRB1 and DQB1 were typed in roughly 620-640 donors, DQA1 in 522, DPA1 in some 600, and DPB1 in approximately 450. Every discovery cohort repertoire had been produced on one sequencing platform. An earlier analysis of 587 of the donors applied high-throughput TCR beta sequencing to assess whether each TCR beta V gene segment acted as functional or pseudogenic. Among about 400 genotyped donors of the cohort, an average of roughly 230,000 unique TCR beta nucleotide sequences was sequenced per donor, of which roughly 18% were non-productive. HLA typing covered class I and class II loci at four-digit resolution. In a later analysis, previously published TCR beta repertoires from several hundred donors were re-analyzed and high-resolution HLA genotyping was added so that TCR occurrence patterns could be studied. Besides the first cohort of approximately 670 subjects, a separate validation cohort made up of 120 different subjects was used. Donor age, sex, ethnicity and CMV serostatus were collected together with the repertoire data. Roughly 5 DR-DQ haplotypes were handled as single units for association and clustering because linkage in the cohort was strong.

Paper-wide results and their limitations: A further reported finding was that TCR beta sequences accurately predicted the HLA-A and HLA-B alleles for most subjects in the first cohort. Because HLA typing was unavailable for some donors at each locus, only the typed subset was used in association tests. For the cohort, immune exposure information was limited to CMV serostatus. In both the original and validation cohorts, the classifier was reported to diagnose cytomegalovirus status with high specificity and sensitivity. The authors suggested that the approach could potentially be extended to other disease states and immunological phenotypes. Most TCR sequences were observed very rarely across donors, whereas some public TCRs were present in many individuals. Because counts were too low, roughly 16 rarely observed V segments, including chromosome 9 orphons, were left out of the earlier analysis of approximately 580 of the donors. Sequencing depth was assumed to be roughly uniform across donors in the presence/absence analyses, though that assumption may not hold. A cluster of highly shared sequence variants was judged likely to represent a technical artifact of the sequencing pipeline. Strong co-occurrence of HLA alleles, especially DR and DQ, made assigning TCR associations to individual alleles difficult. Some IMGT-functional V segments, including TRBV6-2 and TRBV6-3, could not be told apart with the 87-base-pair reads, so those segments were excluded. In the study, approximately 160 TCR beta chains were listed as associated with cytomegalovirus. In vitro tests confirmed that a few of the cytomegalovirus-associated TCR beta chains recognize cytomegalovirus antigens. In a later analysis, the rate of TCR association differed among HLA loci, with DRB1 alleles having the most associated TCRs and HLA-C alleles having the fewest. In a later analysis, HLA-associated TCR beta chains showed more clonal expansion and lower generation probabilities than non-associated chains that were equally common. Most CMV-associated TCR beta chains appeared to be HLA-restricted in a later analysis, and the HLA associations seemed to be driven largely by CMV exposure. Correlated functional status among segregating V segments might reflect linkage disequilibrium, but an unknown experimental factor could not be ruled out. A later analysis associated 15,000 to 20,000 TCR beta sequences with specific HLA alleles at a false discovery rate of 0.05. An earlier analysis of some 560 of the donors showed that most TCR beta V segments appeared in productive rearrangements either about 87% or about 30% of the time, which broadly matched IMGT annotations. In this cohort, only TCR beta chains were sequenced, and detectable features were limited by the absence of alpha or paired-chain data. According to a later analysis, parvovirus B19, influenza, CMV and Epstein-Barr virus appeared linked to several top co-occurrence clusters. According to a later genetic analysis, donors in an Asian-associated ancestry cluster had fewer N-insertions in productive TCRs than the approximately 650-donor mean. An association between a missense DCLRE1C variant and V-gene and J-gene trimming of TCR beta chains was found in a later genetic analysis and replicated in an independent cohort.

V has 2 bases trimmed and J has 9 bases trimmed; junction bases matching no gene number 8. The CDR3, cysteine through phenylalanine, is 16 amino acids long. Only the CDR3 part of the read is kept: 48 bases, read in frame from the first base. The germline V gene (reference sequence) specifies SEHNR as CDR1 and FQNEAQ as CDR2. This clonotype originated in a young woman in good health and CMV-seronegative. The sequenced material came from PBMCs. The rearrangement joined TRBV7-9 to TRBJ1-6, and 9 bases in between align with TRBD1. At the DNA level, the sequence is TGTGCCAGCAGCTTAAGCCCGGGACAGGGAAGTTCACCCCTCCACTTT. This encodes CASSLSPGQGSSPLHF. Reference TRBV7-9 and TRBJ1-6 proteins supply the regions before and after the CDR3; the full variable domain is: DTGVSQNPRHKITKRGQNVTFRCDPISEHNRLYWYRQTLGQGPEFLTYFQNEAQLEKSRLLSDRFSAERPKGSFSTLEIQRTEQGDSAMYLCASSLSPGQGSSPLHFGNGTRLTVT.